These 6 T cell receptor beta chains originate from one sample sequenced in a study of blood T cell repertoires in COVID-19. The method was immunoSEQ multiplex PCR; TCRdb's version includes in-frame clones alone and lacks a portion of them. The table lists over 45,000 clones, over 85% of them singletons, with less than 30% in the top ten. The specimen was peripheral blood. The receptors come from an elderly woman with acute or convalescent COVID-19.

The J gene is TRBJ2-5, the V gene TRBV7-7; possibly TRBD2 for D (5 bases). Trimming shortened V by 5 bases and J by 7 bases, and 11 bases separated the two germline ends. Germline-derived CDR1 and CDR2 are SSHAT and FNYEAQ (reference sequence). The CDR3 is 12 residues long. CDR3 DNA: TGTGCCAGCAGCACCCCGGGGAGGACCCAGTACTTC. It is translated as CASSTPGRTQYF.

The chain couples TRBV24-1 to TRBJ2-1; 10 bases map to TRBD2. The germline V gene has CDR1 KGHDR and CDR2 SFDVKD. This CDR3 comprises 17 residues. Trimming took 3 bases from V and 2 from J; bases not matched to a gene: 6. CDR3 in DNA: TGTGCCACCAGTGATGACGCCGGGACTAGCGCCTACAATGAGCAGTTCTTC. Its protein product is CATSDDAGTSAYNEQFF.

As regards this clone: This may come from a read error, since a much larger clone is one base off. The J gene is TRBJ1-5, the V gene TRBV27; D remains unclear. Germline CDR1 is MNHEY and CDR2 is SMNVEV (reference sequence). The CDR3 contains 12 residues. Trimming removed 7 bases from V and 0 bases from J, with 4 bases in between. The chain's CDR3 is CASTLSNQPQHF. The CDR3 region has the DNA TGTGCCAGCACCCTTAGCAATCAGCCCCAGCATTTT.

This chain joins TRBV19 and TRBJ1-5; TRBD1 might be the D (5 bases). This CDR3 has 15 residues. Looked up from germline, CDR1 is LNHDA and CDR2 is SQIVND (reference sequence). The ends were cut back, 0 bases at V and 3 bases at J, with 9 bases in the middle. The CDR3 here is CASSIEGGANQPQHF. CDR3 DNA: TGTGCCAGTAGTATAGAAGGAGGGGCCAATCAGCCCCAGCATTTT.

CDR3 loop: CASRKGRGPGELFF. The CDR3 DNA reads TGTGCCAGCCGAAAGGGGCGGGGACCCGGGGAGCTGTTTTTT. V and J are TRBV7-6 and TRBJ2-2; possibly TRBD2 for D (6 bases). This CDR3 contains 14 residues. V was shortened by 8 bases and J by 6 bases, with 16 bases between the two germline ends. Germline values: CDR1 SGHVS, CDR2 FNYEAQ.

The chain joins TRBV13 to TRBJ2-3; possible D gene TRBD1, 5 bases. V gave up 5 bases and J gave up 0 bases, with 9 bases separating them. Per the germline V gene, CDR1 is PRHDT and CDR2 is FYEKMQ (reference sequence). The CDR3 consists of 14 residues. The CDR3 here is CASSEGASTDTQYF. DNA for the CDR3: TGTGCCAGCAGCGAAGGGGCTAGCACAGATACGCAGTATTTT.